This is a list of T cell receptor beta chains from one sample in a study of post-analysis software for immune sequencing data. TCRdb fed the PCR reads into MiXCR, producing one record per CDR3 protein. The data hold about half a million distinct CDR3 sequences, with around 34% observed a single time. The sample taken for sequencing was blood. The source is a girl aged 2 to 17 with multiple sclerosis. The CDR3 runs from the conserved cysteine through the conserved F or W. D genes are given only for firm matches. Expanded clones get a size class; other rows say once, few or many, or leave the size out.

v_gene	j_gene	d_gene	abundance	CDR3aa	CDR3nt
TRBV7-2	TRBJ2-3	TRBD2	NA	CASSLAAGHPTDTQYF	TGTGCCAGCAGCTTAGCAGCGGGGCATCCCACAGATACGCAGTATTTT
TRBV5-1	TRBJ2-1	TRBD1	few	CASSWSGQNNEQFF	TGCGCCAGCAGCTGGTCGGGACAGAACAATGAGCAGTTCTTC
TRBV7-9	TRBJ2-2	NA	once	CASRTDAMNTGELFF	TGTGCCAGCCGAACGGACGCGATGAACACCGGGGAGCTGTTTTTT
TRBV25-1	TRBJ2-3	NA	NA	CASSEFQADTQYF	TGTGCCAGCAGTGAATTTCAAGCAGATACGCAGTATTTT
TRBV15	TRBJ1-5	NA	once	CATSRERQGPYQPQHF	TGTGCCACCAGCAGAGAACGGCAGGGGCCCTATCAGCCCCAGCATTTT
TRBV28	TRBJ2-1	NA	NA	CASSPPGRMEFF	TGTGCCAGCAGTCCCCCCGGGCGAATGGAGTTCTTC
TRBV29-1	TRBJ1-2	NA	NA	CSVERTNYGYTF	TGCAGCGTTGAACGGACTAACTATGGCTACACCTTC
TRBV20-1	TRBJ2-2	NA	NA	CSARFGGELFF	TGCAGTGCTAGATTTGGCGGGGAGCTGTTTTTT
TRBV15	TRBJ1-5	NA	NA	CATSRSVGQPQHF	TGTGCCACCAGCAGATCCGTGGGTCAGCCCCAGCATTTT
TRBV4-1	TRBJ1-2	TRBD1	NA	CASSQDSPGQWTYGYTF	TGCGCCAGCAGCCAAGATTCCCCGGGACAGTGGACCTATGGCTACACCTTC
TRBV3-1	TRBJ2-7	TRBD2	NA	CASSQDWRGDLSYEQYF	TGTGCCAGCAGCCAAGATTGGCGGGGGGATCTCTCCTACGAGCAGTACTTC
TRBV5-6	TRBJ2-4	NA	NA	CASSSTGPRAKNIQYF	TGTGCCAGCAGCTCCACAGGGCCCCGAGCCAAAAACATTCAGTACTTC
TRBV12-3/TRBV12-4	TRBJ2-7	NA	few	CASRPSGGSYEQYF	TGTGCCAGCAGACCCTCTGGGGGTTCCTACGAGCAGTACTTC
TRBV13	TRBJ2-5	NA	NA	CASSFIGHQETQYF	TGTGCCAGCAGCTTTATCGGGCATCAAGAGACCCAGTACTTC
TRBV29-1	TRBJ2-3	TRBD2	NA	CSVGGLAGAPTDTQYF	TGCAGCGTGGGCGGACTAGCGGGGGCCCCAACAGATACGCAGTATTTT
TRBV14	TRBJ1-1	NA	NA	CASSPVPGGGAFF	TGTGCCAGCAGCCCGGTACCTGGAGGGGGAGCTTTCTTT
TRBV20-1	TRBJ2-1	TRBD2	NA	CSAALTSGGNNEQFF	TGCAGTGCTGCCCTGACTAGCGGGGGGAACAATGAGCAGTTCTTC
TRBV27	TRBJ2-5	TRBD1	few	CASSFRTALVTGGKETQYF	TGTGCCAGCAGTTTCCGAACAGCACTTGTGACAGGGGGTAAAGAGACCCAGTACTTC
TRBV28	TRBJ1-1	NA	NA	CASRLGQANTEAFF	TGTGCCAGCAGGTTAGGACAAGCGAACACTGAAGCTTTCTTT
TRBV3-1	TRBJ2-7	NA	NA	CASSQGVRGEQYF	TGTGCCAGCAGCCAAGGGGTACGGGGCGAGCAGTACTTC
TRBV13	TRBJ2-3	TRBD1	few	CASSPTSQGNTDTQYF	TGTGCCAGCAGCCCTACTTCACAGGGGAATACAGATACGCAGTATTTT
TRBV29-1	TRBJ2-7	TRBD1	few	CSVPNPGQPYEQYF	TGCAGCGTCCCCAACCCGGGACAGCCCTACGAGCAGTACTTC
TRBV5-4	TRBJ2-2	TRBD2	few	CASSWGGNTGELFF	TGTGCCAGCAGCTGGGGGGGGAACACCGGGGAGCTGTTTTTT
TRBV14	TRBJ2-1	NA	few	CASTSGGGLFNEQFF	TGTGCCAGCACAAGCGGAGGGGGACTGTTCAATGAGCAGTTCTTC
TRBV5-1	TRBJ2-3	TRBD1	NA	CASSSDRGGDTQYF	TGCGCCAGCAGCTCTGACAGGGGGGGAGATACGCAGTATTTT
TRBV2	TRBJ2-3	TRBD2	NA	CAREINLQTSGGSRTDTRYF	TGTGCCAGAGAGATCAACCTCCAGACTAGCGGGGGCTCCCGCACAGATACGCGGTATTTT
TRBV10-3	TRBJ2-5	NA	NA	CAISEGRQETQYF	TGTGCCATCAGCGAGGGCAGGCAAGAGACCCAGTACTTC
TRBV20-1	TRBJ2-7	NA	few	CSARVLGDSPYEQYF	TGCAGTGCTAGGGTCTTGGGGGACTCGCCGTACGAGCAGTACTTC
TRBV20-1	TRBJ2-1	NA	few	CSARDLPMGGGRWNEQFF	TGCAGTGCTAGAGATCTCCCAATGGGGGGGGGCCGATGGAATGAGCAGTTCTTC
TRBV20-1	TRBJ2-1	NA	NA	CSAPRAVSEQFF	TGCAGTGCCCCCAGGGCAGTAAGTGAGCAGTTCTTC
TRBV20-1	TRBJ2-1	NA	NA	CSARLLEDEQFF	TGCAGTGCTAGACTGTTAGAGGATGAGCAGTTCTTC
TRBV4-1	TRBJ1-2	TRBD1	NA	CASSHMTGDDYGYTF	TGCGCCAGCAGCCATATGACAGGGGATGACTATGGCTACACCTTC
TRBV12-3/TRBV12-4	TRBJ2-7	TRBD1	NA	CASSFGDRGPGEQYF	TGTGCCAGCAGTTTCGGGGACAGGGGGCCAGGGGAGCAGTACTTC
TRBV29-1	TRBJ1-1	NA	NA	CSVKEIEAFF	TGCAGCGTCAAGGAGATAGAAGCTTTCTTT
TRBV6-1	TRBJ2-7	NA	few	CASSVGYSYEQYF	TGTGCCAGCAGTGTGGGCTACTCCTACGAGCAGTACTTC
TRBV6-5	TRBJ1-5	NA	NA	CASSYSPWAPGNQPQHF	TGTGCCAGCAGTTACTCTCCTTGGGCCCCAGGGAATCAGCCCCAGCATTTT
TRBV11-2	TRBJ2-7	NA	few	CASSRALGAGNNEQYF	TGTGCCAGCAGCCGGGCCCTCGGGGCAGGGAACAACGAGCAGTACTTC
TRBV7-2	TRBJ2-3	TRBD2	NA	CASSLGTSGLPADTQYF	TGTGCCAGCAGCTTAGGAACTAGCGGGTTACCAGCAGATACGCAGTATTTT
TRBV15	TRBJ2-7	NA	NA	CATSRDPVEQYF	TGTGCCACCAGCAGAGACCCCGTGGAGCAGTACTTC
TRBV7-9	TRBJ2-5	NA	NA	CASSTGLEKTQYF	TGTGCCAGCAGCACGGGACTCGAAAAGACCCAGTACTTC
TRBV7-7	TRBJ2-2	TRBD2	NA	CASSGIGRNTGELFF	TGTGCTAGCAGCGGGATAGGACGGAACACCGGGGAGCTGTTTTTT
TRBV29-1	TRBJ2-3	NA	NA	CSVGPGSTDTQYF	TGCAGCGTTGGCCCGGGATCCACAGATACGCAGTATTTT
TRBV10-1	TRBJ2-1	NA	few	CASSEGLPSYNEQFF	TGCGCCAGCAGTGAGGGCTTACCCTCCTACAATGAGCAGTTCTTC
TRBV12-3/TRBV12-4	TRBJ2-5	NA	NA	CASSSVTGSREETQYF	TGTGCCAGCAGTTCAGTGACAGGCTCCAGGGAAGAGACCCAGTACTTC
TRBV20-1	TRBJ2-5	NA	NA	CSASLGGAGETQYF	TGCAGTGCTTCCCTGGGGGGGGCCGGGGAGACCCAGTACTTC
TRBV12-3/TRBV12-4	TRBJ2-3	NA	NA	CASMRGRTDAQYF	TGTGCCAGCATGAGGGGGAGAACAGATGCGCAGTATTTT